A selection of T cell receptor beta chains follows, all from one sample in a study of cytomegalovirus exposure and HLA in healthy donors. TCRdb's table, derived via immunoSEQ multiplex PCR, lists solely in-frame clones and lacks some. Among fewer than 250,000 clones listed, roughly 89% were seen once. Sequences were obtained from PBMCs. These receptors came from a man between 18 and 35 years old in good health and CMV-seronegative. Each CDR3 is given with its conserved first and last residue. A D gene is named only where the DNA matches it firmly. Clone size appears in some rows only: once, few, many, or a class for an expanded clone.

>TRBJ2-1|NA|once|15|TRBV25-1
TGTGCCAGCAGTGTGGCTGTGGCAGGGGACAATGAGCAGTTCTTC
CASSVAVAGDNEQFF
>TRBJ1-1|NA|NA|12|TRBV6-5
TGTGCCAGCAGTTCAGGTCCCACTGAAGCTTTCTTT
CASSSGPTEAFF
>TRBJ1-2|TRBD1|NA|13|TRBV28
TGTGCCAGCAGCATCCAACCAGGGGGAGGCTACACCTTC
CASSIQPGGGYTF
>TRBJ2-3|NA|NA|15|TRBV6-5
TGTGCCAGCAGTTACTCGAATTCCGGGTTCGATACGCAGTATTTT
CASSYSNSGFDTQYF
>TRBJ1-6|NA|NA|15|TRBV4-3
TGCGCCAGCAGCCAAACAGGGTTTTGGAATTCACCCCTCCACTTT
CASSQTGFWNSPLHF
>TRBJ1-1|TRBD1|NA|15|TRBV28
TGTGCCAGCAGTTTCCAGGACAGGGGCCCCCGGAAAGCTTTCTTT
CASSFQDRGPRKAFF
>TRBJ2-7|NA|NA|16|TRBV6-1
TGTGCCAGCAGTGAAGCGCGCAGGGGAAGCTCCTACGAGCAGTACTTC
CASSEARRGSSYEQYF
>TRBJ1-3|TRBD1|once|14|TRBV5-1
TGCGCCAGCAGCGAGGACAGGGCTGGAAACACCATATATTTT
CASSEDRAGNTIYF
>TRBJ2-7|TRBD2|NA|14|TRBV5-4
TGTGCCAGCAGCTTATTCGGGAGGGCGGACGAGCAGTACTTC
CASSLFGRADEQYF
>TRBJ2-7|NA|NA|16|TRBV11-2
TGTGCCAGCAGCTCCAATAGCCCCGTATTCTCCTACGAGCAGTACTTC
CASSSNSPVFSYEQYF
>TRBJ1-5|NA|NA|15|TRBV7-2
TGTGCCAGCAGCTTTTCCCAGTTACCTAATCAGCCCCAGCATTTT
CASSFSQLPNQPQHF
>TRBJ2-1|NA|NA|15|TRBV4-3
TGCGCCAGCAGCCAACCAAAGACTCCGTACAATGAGCAGTTCTTC
CASSQPKTPYNEQFF
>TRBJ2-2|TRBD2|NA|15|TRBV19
TGTGCCAGTAAGGGGACTAGCGGGAGGGCCGGGGAGCTGTTTTTT
CASKGTSGRAGELFF
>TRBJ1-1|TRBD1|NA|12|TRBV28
TGTGCCAGCAGGACAGGGCACACTGAAGCTTTCTTT
CASRTGHTEAFF
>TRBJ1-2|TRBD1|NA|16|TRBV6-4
TGTGCCAGCAGTGACTCCGGGACAGGGGGCAACTATGGCTACACCTTC
CASSDSGTGGNYGYTF
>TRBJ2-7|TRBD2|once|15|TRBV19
TGTGCCAGTAGTAGGACTAGCGGGAGGGATTACGAGCAGTACTTC
CASSRTSGRDYEQYF